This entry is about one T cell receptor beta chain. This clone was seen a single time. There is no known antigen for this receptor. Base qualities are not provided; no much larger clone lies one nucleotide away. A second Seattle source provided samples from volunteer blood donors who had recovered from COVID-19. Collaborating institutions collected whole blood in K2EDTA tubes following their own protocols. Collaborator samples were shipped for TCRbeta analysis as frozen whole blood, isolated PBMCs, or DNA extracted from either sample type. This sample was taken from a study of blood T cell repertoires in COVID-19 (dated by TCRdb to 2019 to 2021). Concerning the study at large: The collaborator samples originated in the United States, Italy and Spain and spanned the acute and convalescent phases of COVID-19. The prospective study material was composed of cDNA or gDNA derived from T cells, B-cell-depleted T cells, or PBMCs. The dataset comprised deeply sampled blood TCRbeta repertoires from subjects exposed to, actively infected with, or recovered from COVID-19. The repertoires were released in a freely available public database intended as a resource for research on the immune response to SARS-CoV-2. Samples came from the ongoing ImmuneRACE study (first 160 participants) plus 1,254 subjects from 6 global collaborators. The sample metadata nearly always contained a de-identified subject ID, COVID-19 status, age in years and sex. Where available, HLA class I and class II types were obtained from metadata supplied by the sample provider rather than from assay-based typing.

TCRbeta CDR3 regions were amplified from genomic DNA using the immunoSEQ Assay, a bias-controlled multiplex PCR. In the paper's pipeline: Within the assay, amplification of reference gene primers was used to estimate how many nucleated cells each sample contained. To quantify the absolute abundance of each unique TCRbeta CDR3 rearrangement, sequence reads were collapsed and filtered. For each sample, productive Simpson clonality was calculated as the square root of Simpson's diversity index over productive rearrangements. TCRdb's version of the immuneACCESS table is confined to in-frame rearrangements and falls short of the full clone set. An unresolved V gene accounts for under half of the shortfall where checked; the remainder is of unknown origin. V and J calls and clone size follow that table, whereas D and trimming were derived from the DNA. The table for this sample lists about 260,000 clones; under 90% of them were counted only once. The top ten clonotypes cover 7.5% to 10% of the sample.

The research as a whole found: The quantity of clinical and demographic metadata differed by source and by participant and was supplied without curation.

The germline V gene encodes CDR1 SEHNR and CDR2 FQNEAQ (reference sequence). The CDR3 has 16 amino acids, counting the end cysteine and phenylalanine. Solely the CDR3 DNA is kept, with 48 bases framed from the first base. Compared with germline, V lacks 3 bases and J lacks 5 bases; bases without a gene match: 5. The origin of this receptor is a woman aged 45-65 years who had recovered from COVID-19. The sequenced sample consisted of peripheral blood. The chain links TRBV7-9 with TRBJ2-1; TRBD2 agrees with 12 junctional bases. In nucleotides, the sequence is TGTGCCAGCAGCTTGCTAGCGGGAGGGCCCCACAATGAGCAGTTCTTC. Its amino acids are CASSLLAGGPHNEQFF.